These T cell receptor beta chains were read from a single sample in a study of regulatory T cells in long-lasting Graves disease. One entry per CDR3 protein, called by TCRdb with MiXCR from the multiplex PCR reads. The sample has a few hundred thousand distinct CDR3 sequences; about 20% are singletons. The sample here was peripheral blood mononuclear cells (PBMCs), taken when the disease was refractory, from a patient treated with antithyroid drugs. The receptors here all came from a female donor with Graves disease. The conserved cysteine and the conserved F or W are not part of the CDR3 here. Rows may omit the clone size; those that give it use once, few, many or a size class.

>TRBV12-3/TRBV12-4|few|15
ASTLGRLAGSTDTQY
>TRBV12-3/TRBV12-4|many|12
ASSRQGGKYGYT
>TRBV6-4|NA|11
ASSPLGRVTQY
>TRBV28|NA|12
ASRLAGSTDTQY
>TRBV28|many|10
ASSSTDYGYT
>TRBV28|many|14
ASSLIGDRIIYGYT
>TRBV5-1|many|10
ASTNRSNEQY
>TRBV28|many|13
ASRQTSANTGELF
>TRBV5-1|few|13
ASSLEGGSYNEQF
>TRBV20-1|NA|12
SASSPAGGDEQF
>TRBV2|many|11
ASSFAPTGELF
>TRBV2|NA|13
ASSAGTGGTDTQY
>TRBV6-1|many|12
ASSPGHHNSPLH
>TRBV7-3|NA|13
ASSLGPTSLETQY
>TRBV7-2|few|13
ASSRDRGNTGELF
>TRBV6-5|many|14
ASSYEDRGRRETQY
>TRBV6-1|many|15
ASNQLGQGVVNTEAF
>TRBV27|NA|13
ASRSTGTGISPQH
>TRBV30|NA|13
AWSDPGGVTGELF
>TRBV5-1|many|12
ASSLGDIGYGYT
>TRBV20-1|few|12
SAIPHRGNTEAF
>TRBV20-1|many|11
SAKDTLNTEAF
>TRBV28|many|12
ASSKVAGSSEQY
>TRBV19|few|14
ASTSLVRGFEEKLF
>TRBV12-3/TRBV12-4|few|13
ASIRSGFSNSPLH
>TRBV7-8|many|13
ASSLVADDGIEQY
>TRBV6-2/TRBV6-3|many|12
ASSESGAGTEAF
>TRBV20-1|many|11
SARVSGANVLT
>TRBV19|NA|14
ASSPTTGTGPKGYT
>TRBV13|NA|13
ASSPPGEDGNTIY
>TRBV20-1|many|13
SAFLTSGGPETQY
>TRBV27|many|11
ASSRDTFYGYT
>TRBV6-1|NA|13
ASSQARAFGSPLH
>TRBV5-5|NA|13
ASSLWPGGDQPQH